Sequencing of this T cell receptor beta chain was carried out in a study of blood T cell repertoires in COVID-19. About the study: COVID-19 samples from acute and convalescent phases originated in the United States, Italy and Spain. Sources were T cells, B-cell-depleted T cells, or PBMCs; the material itself was cDNA or gDNA.

Germline loops: CDR1 SNHLY, CDR2 FYNNEI. There are 10 residues in the CDR3. In the source study's methods: Reference gene primers were amplified, and this amplification served to estimate nucleated cell counts. Profiling relied on immunoSEQ multiplex PCR, and the TCRdb table lists in-frame clones only, not all of them. V, J and clone size derive from that table, while D and trimming were established from the DNA sequence. The table shows under 250,000 clones, with 80% to 85% occurring only once. This clone was detected only once. At one end the junction does not follow the germline gene, possibly because of a read error.

The sample was peripheral blood. This receptor was obtained from a woman aged 55-69 years who had recovered from COVID-19. This chain links TRBV2 with TRBJ1-4, with a possible D match to TRBD1 (6 bases). CDR3 loop: CASRGAAVLF. The CDR3 DNA sequence: TGTGCCAGCAGGGGGGCCGCCGTCCTTTTT.